The 18 T cell receptor beta chains reported below all come from one sample, sequenced in a study of blood T cell repertoires in COVID-19. Repertoires were generated with immunoSEQ multiplex PCR, while TCRdb's copy carries only in-frame clones and drops some. The data show around 300,000 clones, about four fifths seen once. The sequenced material came from peripheral blood. The origin of the receptors is a woman aged 45-65 years who had recovered from COVID-19.

This sequence joins TRBV5-1 and TRBJ2-1; TRBD1 might be the D (5 bases). Germline V gene data show CDR1 as SGHRS and CDR2 as YFSETQ. Trimming left V 4 bases short and J 5 bases short, with 7 bases between. This CDR3 has 12 amino acids. CDR3 protein: CASSTQDNEQFF. DNA for the CDR3: TGCGCCAGCAGCACACAGGACAATGAGCAGTTCTTC. Using reference TRBV5-1 and TRBJ2-1 for the parts outside the CDR3, the full variable domain is KAGVTQTPRYLIKTRGQQVTLSCSPISGHRSVSWYQQTPGQGLQFLFEYFSETQRNKGNFPGRFSGRQFSNSRSEMNVSTLELGDSALYLCASSTQDNEQFFGPGTRLTVL.

The chain recombines TRBV28 with TRBJ2-5; the D gene is possibly TRBD2 (5 bases). Germline CDR1 MDHEN, CDR2 SYDVKM. There are 18 residues in the CDR3. Trimming took 3 bases from V and 0 from J, leaving 20 bases between them. CDR3 DNA: TGTGCCAGCAGTTTCCCGCCGGGAACGTTAGCCCACCAAGAGACCCAGTACTTC. It translates to CASSFPPGTLAHQETQYF.

The chain joins TRBV6-2 or TRBV6-3 to TRBJ1-5, with D possibly TRBD1 on 5 matching bases. With 6 bases removed from V and 1 base from J, the gap between germline ends came to 16 bases. This CDR3 contains 16 residues. Germline assignment: CDR1 MNHEY and CDR2 SVGEGT. CDR3 DNA: TGTGCCAGCAGCGTCACAGGCGGGGAGAGCAATCAGCCCCAGCATTTT. Translating gives CASSVTGGESNQPQHF.

This chain joins TRBV27 and TRBJ2-1; tentative D call: TRBD2 (6 bases). The CDR3 is made up of 13 amino acids. Trimming left V 6 bases short and J 5 bases short, with 11 bases between. Germline V gene lookup returns CDR1 MNHEY and CDR2 SMNVEV (reference sequence). CDR3 sequence: CASSSGTHNEQFF. In DNA form, the CDR3 reads TGTGCCAGCAGCTCCGGGACTCACAATGAGCAGTTCTTC.

The CDR3 DNA is TGTGCCACCAGTGAGGCCATGAACACTGAAGCTTTCTTT. Encoded protein: CATSEAMNTEAFF. V usage is TRBV15 and J usage is TRBJ1-1; D gene unclear. The CDR3 loop spans 13 amino acids. Germline V gene lookup returns CDR1 LNHNV and CDR2 YYDKDF (reference sequence). Trimming stripped 6 bases from V and 0 bases from J, with 8 bases between.

J is TRBJ1-5 and V is TRBV19; tentative D call: TRBD1 (6 bases). This CDR3 comprises 15 residues. Deletions cut 5 bases from V and 0 bases from J, with 11 bases between. CDR1 is LNHDA and CDR2 is SQIVND in the germline V gene (reference sequence). The CDR3 sequence is CASSGQPYSNQPQHF. DNA for the CDR3: TGTGCCAGTAGTGGACAGCCATATAGCAATCAGCCCCAGCATTTT.

About this clone: It is unclear where the CDR3 begins or ends on the DNA, so no DNA is shown, and the CDR3 is as TCRdb lists it. J is TRBJ2-7 and V is TRBV12-3 or TRBV12-4; TRBD1 is taken as the D call from the table, unchecked against the DNA. The CDR3 has 13 amino acids, counting both end residues. CDR3 residues: CASSFGPGFEQYF.

The chain carries TRBV6-1 and TRBJ1-2; D perhaps matches TRBD1 (5 bases). There are 13 residues in the CDR3. Germline V gene lookup returns CDR1 MNHNS and CDR2 SASEGT. Trimming left V 2 bases short and J 8 bases short, with 12 bases between. Here the CDR3 reads CASSEFWGEGYTF. CDR3 coding DNA: TGTGCCAGCAGTGAATTTTGGGGGGAAGGCTACACCTTC.

As regards this clone: Being one base from a much bigger clone, this may be a read error. Within the sample, other DNA sequences also encode this same CDR3. The J gene is TRBJ2-5, the V gene TRBV6-1, with 12 nucleotides matching TRBD2. The CDR3 contains 15 residues. The V gene end was trimmed by 2 bases and the J gene end by 4 bases; junction bases not matched to a gene: 2. The germline V gene has CDR1 MNHNS and CDR2 SASEGT. CDR3 DNA: TGTGCCAGCAGTGAACTAGCGGGGGGGCCAGAGACCCAGTACTTC. It translates to CASSELAGGPETQYF.

The chain joins TRBV5-4 to TRBJ1-2, with D perhaps matching TRBD1 (6 bases). The germline gives CDR1 SGHNT, CDR2 YYREEE (reference sequence). The CDR3 has 20 amino acids. V was clipped by 5 bases and J by 1 base, with 30 bases between them. This CDR3 reads CASRRGQGSRSSLSNYGYTF. CDR3 coding DNA: TGTGCCAGCAGGCGGGGGCAGGGGAGTCGGAGCAGTCTTAGTAACTATGGCTACACCTTC.

This clone appeared a single time. The chain is built from TRBV30 and TRBJ2-7, with 10 bases lining up with TRBD1. CDR3 length: 12 amino acids. Germline trimming cut 5 bases from V and 3 bases from J; bases unmatched to any gene: 1. CDR1 is GTSNPN, CDR2 SVGIG, per germline (reference sequence). CDR3: CAWGTGVYEQYF. The DNA for the CDR3 is TGTGCCTGGGGGACAGGGGTCTACGAGCAGTACTTC.

This chain joins TRBV5-4 and TRBJ2-7; TRBD1 matches 8 bases. With V trimmed by 2 bases and J by 0 bases, 1 base remained unmatched. The CDR3 has 14 residues. Per the germline V gene, CDR1 is SGHNT and CDR2 is YYREEE (reference sequence). Here the CDR3 DNA reads TGTGCCAGCAGCTTTGGACAGGGCTCCTACGAGCAGTACTTC. This encodes CASSFGQGSYEQYF.

The chain joins TRBV5-1 to TRBJ2-1, with no clear D. Germline loops: CDR1 SGHRS, CDR2 YFSETQ. The CDR3 is 11 residues long. V lost 0 bases to trimming and J lost 11 bases, with 6 bases between them. The CDR3 coding sequence is TGCGCCAGCAGCTTGGAGACACAGCAGTTCTTC. This codes for CASSLETQQFF.

The J gene is TRBJ2-1, the V gene TRBV5-4, with a tentative D call TRBD2 (6 bases). CDR1 and CDR2 from the germline V gene are SGHNT and YYREEE (reference sequence). Trimming shortened V by 3 bases and J by 10 bases, and 11 bases separated the two germline ends. The CDR3 contains 12 residues. The CDR3 sequence: CASSSNAGEQFF. The CDR3, as DNA: TGTGCCAGCAGCTCCAACGCGGGAGAGCAGTTCTTC.

The rearrangement joins TRBV24-1 to TRBJ2-3, with 7 positions matching TRBD2. Trimming cost V 3 bases and J 3 bases; bases outside gene matches: 5. This CDR3 is built from 15 residues. CDR1 is KGHDR, CDR2 SFDVKD, per germline. This CDR3 is CATSDRDYGTDTQYF. DNA for the CDR3: TGTGCCACCAGTGATCGGGACTATGGGACAGATACGCAGTATTTT.

This chain uses TRBV9 with TRBJ2-1; tentative D call: TRBD1 (5 bases). The V and J ends lost 0 bases and 0 bases respectively, with 13 bases between them. CDR3 length equals 17 residues. Germline V gives CDR1 SGDLS, CDR2 YYNGEE. CDR3 region: CASSVGWGRSSYNEQFF. The CDR3, as DNA: TGTGCCAGCAGCGTAGGTTGGGGCAGAAGCTCCTACAATGAGCAGTTCTTC.

The chain joins TRBV5-3 to TRBJ1-2; 7 positions agree with TRBD1. TRBV5-3 is given ORF status, its function remaining uncertain. V dropped 5 bases and J dropped 0; count of bases not matched to a gene: 10. The CDR3 sequence is 16 residues long. This CDR3 is CARRLRDRAANYGYTF. The CDR3 DNA sequence: TGTGCCAGAAGGTTACGCGACAGGGCAGCTAACTATGGCTACACCTTC.

The V gene is TRBV27, the J gene TRBJ1-6; 8 bases align to TRBD1. Germline V gene sequence: CDR1 MNHEY, CDR2 SMNVEV (reference sequence). V shed 6 bases, J shed 7 bases, and the junction held 5 bases outside the gene matches. The CDR3 sequence is 14 residues long. The CDR3 region is CASSPQGGNSPLHF. In nucleotides, the CDR3 is TGTGCCAGCAGCCCACAGGGGGGAAATTCACCCCTCCACTTT.